This record concerns one TCR delta chain sequence. The protein given by TCRdb reflects a much larger clone and differs at residue 19 from this DNA's translation, likely from a read error; the protein shown is the DNA's translation. TCRdb reapplied CATT to the multiplex PCR reads. The data show about 50,000 delta-chain clones, 1.5% to 2% seen once. The sample is drawn from a study of γδ T cells in repeated Plasmodium falciparum infection. Study-level background: Donors were malaria-exposed Malian children or age- and gender-matched Australian children.

This CDR3 region has 24 residues. V was pared by 4 bases and J by 1 base, with 31 bases of the junction left unmatched. The germline CDR1 and CDR2 sequences are TSWWSYY and QGS. Bulk repertoires came from Vgamma9/Vdelta2+ or Vdelta2-negative gammadelta T cells flow-sorted from PBMC. This receptor was obtained from a pool of human donors (malaria-infected and uninfected, not separated). This chain uses TRDV1 with TRDJ4, with 12 bases fitting TRDD3. The source material was gamma-delta T cells from blood. The CDR3 coding sequence is TGTGCTCTTGGGGTCGACTTCCTCCGGGGATACTGGGGGATACACCGAGAATGGCTCAGACCCCTGATCTTT. This sequence encodes CALGVDFLRGYWGIHREWLRPLIF.